This TCR beta chain was documented in a study of blood T cell repertoires in COVID-19. Study at large: Acute-phase and convalescent COVID-19 samples originated in the United States, Italy and Spain. T cells, B-cell-depleted T cells, or PBMCs provided the cDNA or gDNA that served as material.

The assay was immunoSEQ multiplex PCR, and TCRdb's table has in-frame clones only and misses some. The sample holds approximately 100,000 clones, 85% to 90% seen once. Trimming took 2 bases from V and 8 from J, leaving 18 bases between them. CDR3 length equals 15 residues. The V gene's germline CDR1 is MDHEN and CDR2 SYDVKM. The chain combines TRBV28 with TRBJ1-2; no clear D gene. This TCR derives from a woman older than 75 with active COVID-19. Sequencing input: peripheral blood. CDR3 amino acids: CASSLNPSGEDGYTF. DNA for the CDR3: TGTGCCAGCAGTTTAAACCCTAGCGGGGAGGACGGCTACACCTTC.